One T cell receptor beta chain is described in this entry. Its cognate antigen is unknown. Assay used: immunoSEQ multiplex PCR; TCRdb lists only in-frame clones, some missing. The table lists around 78,000 clones, 80% of them singletons. The data originate from a study of T cells in localized non-small cell lung cancer. Study outcomes and limitations: Sequencing was restricted to one tumor region; therefore, heterogeneity remains possible. Clonality peaked in uninvolved adjacent lung rather than tumor. Adjacent lung tissue had a median about 57 of the top 100 clones found in the tumor. A denser population of T cells in blood accompanied longer overall survival.

The CDR3 totals 14 residues. The trim removed 3 bases at V and 4 bases at J, leaving 6 bases unmatched. Germline V lookup: CDR1 GTSNPN, CDR2 SVGIG (reference sequence). The sequence came from a female donor at least 60 years old with stage I lung adenocarcinoma. V gene TRBV30 combines with J gene TRBJ1-2, with 9 bases lining up with TRBD1. Sequencing used peripheral blood, obtained before any cancer treatment. CDR3 bases: TGTGCCTGGAGGGACAGGGGTAGGAGCTATGGCTACACCTTC. Protein: CAWRDRGRSYGYTF. Using reference TRBV30 and TRBJ1-2 for the parts outside the CDR3, the full variable domain is SQTIHQWPATLVQPVGSPLSLECTVEGTSNPNLYWYRQAAGRGLQLLFYSVGIGQISSEVPQNLSASRPQDRQFILSSKKLLLSDSGFYLCAWRDRGRSYGYTFGSGTRLTVV.